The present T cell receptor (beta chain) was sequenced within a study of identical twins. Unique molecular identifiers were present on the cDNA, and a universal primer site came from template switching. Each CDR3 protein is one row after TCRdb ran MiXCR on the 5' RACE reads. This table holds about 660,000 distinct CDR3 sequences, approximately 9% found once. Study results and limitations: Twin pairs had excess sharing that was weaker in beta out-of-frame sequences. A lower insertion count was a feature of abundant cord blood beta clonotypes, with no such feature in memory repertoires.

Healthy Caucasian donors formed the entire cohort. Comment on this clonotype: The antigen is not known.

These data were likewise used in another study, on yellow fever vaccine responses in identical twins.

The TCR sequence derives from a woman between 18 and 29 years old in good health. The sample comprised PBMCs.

The CDR3 DNA reads TGTGCCAGCAGTTACCCCACAGGGGTAAGGGAGACCCAGTACTTC. Its protein is CASSYPTGVRETQYF. The chain combines TRBV6-5 with TRBJ2-5; 7 nucleotides line up with TRBD1. CDR3 length equals 15 residues. V lost 2 bases and J lost 5; bases outside the gene matches: 8. Germline V gives CDR1 MNHEY, CDR2 SVGAGI.